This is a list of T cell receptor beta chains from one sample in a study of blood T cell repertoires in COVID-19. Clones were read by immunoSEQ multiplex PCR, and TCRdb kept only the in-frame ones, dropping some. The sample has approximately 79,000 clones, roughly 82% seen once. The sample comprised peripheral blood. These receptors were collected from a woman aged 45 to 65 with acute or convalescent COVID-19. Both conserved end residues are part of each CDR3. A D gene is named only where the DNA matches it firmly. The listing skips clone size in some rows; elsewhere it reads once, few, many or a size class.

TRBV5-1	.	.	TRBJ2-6	TGCGCCAGCAGCTATGGACAGAACTCTGGGGCCAACGTCCTGACTTTC	CASSYGQNSGANVLTF
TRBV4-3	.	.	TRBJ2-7	TGCGCCAGCAGCCAAGAGGCGAGGGGGTCCTACGAGCAGTACTTC	CASSQEARGSYEQYF
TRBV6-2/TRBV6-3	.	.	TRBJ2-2	TGTGCCAGCGGTTCTATGGGAGCCACCGGGGAGCTGTTTTTT	CASGSMGATGELFF
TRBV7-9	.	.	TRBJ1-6	TGTGCCAGCAGCCCTACGAGTAATTCACCCCTCCACTTT	CASSPTSNSPLHF
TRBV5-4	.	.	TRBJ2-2	TGTGCCAGCAGCTCTAATCGGGACACGTACACCGGGGAGCTGTTTTTT	CASSSNRDTYTGELFF
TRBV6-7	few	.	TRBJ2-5	TGTGCCAGCAGTGCCCCGGACAGTTTTGCGGAGACCCAGTACTTC	CASSAPDSFAETQYF
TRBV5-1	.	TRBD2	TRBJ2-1	TGCGCCAGCAGCGAACTAGCGGGAGCTGTAAATGAGCAGTTCTTC	CASSELAGAVNEQFF
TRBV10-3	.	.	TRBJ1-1	TGTGCCATCAGTGTAAGTCACGGGAACACTGAAGCTTTCTTT	CAISVSHGNTEAFF
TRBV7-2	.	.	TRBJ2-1	TGTGCCAGCAGCTTAGCCCAGGTGTCACGCAATGAGCAGTTCTTC	CASSLAQVSRNEQFF
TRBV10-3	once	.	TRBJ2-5	TGTGCCATCAGAGCGGCTCCCGAAGAGACCCAGTACTTC	CAIRAAPEETQYF
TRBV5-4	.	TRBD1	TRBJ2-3	TGTGCCAGCAGCCGTACTCCCGGGACAGGGACCACAGATACGCAGTATTTT	CASSRTPGTGTTDTQYF
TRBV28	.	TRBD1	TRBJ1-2	TGTGCCAGCAGGGAACAGGGGGCTAGGGGAGGCTACACCTTC	CASREQGARGGYTF
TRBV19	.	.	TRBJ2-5	TGTGCCAGTAGTATAACGGGGAGGGGGACCCAAGAGACCCAGTACTTC	CASSITGRGTQETQYF
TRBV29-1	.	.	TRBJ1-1	TGCAGCGTTGACCAGGCGTTGAACACTGAAGCTTTCTTT	CSVDQALNTEAFF
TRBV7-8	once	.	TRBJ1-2	TGTGCCAGCAGCTTAGAGACGGGAGCTAACTATGGCTACACCTTC	CASSLETGANYGYTF
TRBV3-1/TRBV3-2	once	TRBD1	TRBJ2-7	TGTGCCAGCACCCCCCCACCCCTGGGACAGGGGGCGTTTGAGCAGTACTTC	CASTPPPLGQGAFEQYF
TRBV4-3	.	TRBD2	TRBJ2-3	TGCGCCAGCAGCCAGGCTGGCTCGGGACTACATACGCAGTATTTT	CASSQAGSGLHTQYF
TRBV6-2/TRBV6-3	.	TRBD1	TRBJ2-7	TGTGCCAGCAGTTACCGGGACAGGCGGGACGAGCAGTACTTC	CASSYRDRRDEQYF
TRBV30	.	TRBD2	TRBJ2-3	TGTGCCTGGAGTGGTAGCGGGGCGGCAGATACGCAGTATTTT	CAWSGSGAADTQYF
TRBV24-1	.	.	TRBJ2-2	TGTGCCACCAGTGACCACCGGACGGGATATTCGAACACCGGGGAGCTGTTTTTT	CATSDHRTGYSNTGELFF
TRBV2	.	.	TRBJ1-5	TGTGCCAGCAGTACTGGGGGGGGGAACAATCAGCCCCAGCATTTT	CASSTGGGNNQPQHF
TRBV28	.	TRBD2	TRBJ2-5	TGTGCCAGCACCCGGCTGGCGGGAGGGAGAGAGACCCAGTACTTC	CASTRLAGGRETQYF
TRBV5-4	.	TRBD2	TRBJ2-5	TGTGCCAGCAGCTTGGGGGGCGGGACTAGCGGGAGTGAGTACTTC	CASSLGGGTSGSEYF
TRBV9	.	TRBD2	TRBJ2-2	TGTGCCAGCAACCCCAGGCGGGAGGCCCCCACGGCCGGGGAGCTGTTTTTT	CASNPRREAPTAGELFF
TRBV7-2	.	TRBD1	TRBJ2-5	TGTGCCAGCAGCTTCGACCGGGACAGGGCAGGAGAGACCCAGTACTTC	CASSFDRDRAGETQYF
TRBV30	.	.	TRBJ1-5	TGTGCCTGGAGCCCAGGGTCGAATCAGCCCCAGCATTTT	CAWSPGSNQPQHF
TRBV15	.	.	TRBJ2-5	TGTGCCACCAGTGACAGTCAAGAGACCCAGTACTTC	CATSDSQETQYF
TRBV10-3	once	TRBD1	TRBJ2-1	TGTGCCATCAGTGAGGTAGGACAGGGGGCGAGTGCCCAGTTCTTC	CAISEVGQGASAQFF
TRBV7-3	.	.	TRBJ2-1	TGTGCCAGCAGCCCTGGGAGCGTATCCTACAATGAGCAGTTCTTC	CASSPGSVSYNEQFF
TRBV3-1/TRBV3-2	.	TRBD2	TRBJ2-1	TGTGCCAGCAGCCTCACCGGGACTAGCGGGGGGAATGAGCAGTTCTTC	CASSLTGTSGGNEQFF
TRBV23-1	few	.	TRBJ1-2	TGCGCCAGCAGTCAATCTATCACAGGAGAAGATGGCTACACCTTC	CASSQSITGEDGYTF
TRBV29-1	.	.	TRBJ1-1	TGCAGCGCCGGTGCTAGCAGCCTGAATACTGAAGCTTTCTTT	CSAGASSLNTEAFF